These 27 T cell receptor beta chains share one sample of origin, sequenced in a study of T cells in Graves' hyperthyroidism and ophthalmopathy. The TCR beta CDR3 regions underwent amplification using RNA transcripts as the source. HTBI primers were the set used in a first-round RT-PCR of the TCR CDR3. TCRdb ran MiXCR on the multiplex PCR reads and lists one entry per CDR3 protein. The table has nearly 750,000 distinct CDR3 sequences, over 35% seen once. The specimen was blood. The source is a middle-aged woman with Graves' hyperthyroidism.

On this clonotype itself: A much larger clone sits a single nucleotide away, making a read error possible. The V gene is TRBV12-3 or TRBV12-4, the J gene TRBJ1-2; D unresolved. This CDR3 is 13 amino acids long. V shed 8 bases and J shed 8 bases, with 18 bases lying between them. CDR3 region: CASGNPGRLGYTF. For the CDR3, the DNA is TGTGCCAGCGGGAACCCAGGAAGGTTAGGCTACACCTTC.

The J gene is TRBJ1-1, the V gene TRBV7-2; D might be TRBD1 (6 bases). Germline CDR1 and CDR2: SGHTA and FQGNSA. There are 14 residues in the CDR3. Trimming left V 5 bases short and J 7 bases short, with 17 bases between. The CDR3 nucleotides are TGTGCCAGCAGCCCGCCAGGGGCGACACATGAAGCTTTCTTT. Encoded protein: CASSPPGATHEAFF.

With respect to this clonotype: This could be a read error, since a much larger clone is one nucleotide away. In DNA, the CDR3 is TGTGCCAGCGGGGCGGGACGGGAGACCCAGTACTTC. Translating gives CASGAGRETQYF. V usage is TRBV6-1 and J usage is TRBJ2-5, with D tentatively TRBD2 (6 bases). Trimming took 8 bases from V and 5 from J, leaving 12 bases between them. Germline loops: CDR1 MNHNS, CDR2 SASEGT. The CDR3 has 12 amino acids.

This clonotype was counted a few times. V is TRBV9 and J is TRBJ1-5, with D possibly TRBD1 on 5 matching bases. The CDR3 is 13 residues long. V lost 0 bases and J lost 5, with 6 bases in between. Per the germline V gene, CDR1 is SGDLS and CDR2 is YYNGEE. In DNA, the CDR3 is TGTGCCAGCAGCGTAGAGGGGCATCAGCCCCAGCATTTT. Its protein product is CASSVEGHQPQHF.

This clonotype was counted only a few times. The rearrangement links TRBV6-6 to TRBJ1-1, with D unresolved. Deletions cut 7 bases from V and 7 bases from J, with 13 bases between. CDR3 length equals 12 residues. Germline V gives CDR1 MNHNY, CDR2 SVGAGI (reference sequence). CDR3 loop: CASIYPSGEAFF. CDR3 nucleotide sequence: TGTGCCAGCATCTACCCAAGCGGTGAAGCTTTCTTT.

This clonotype was counted ten times or more. The chain is built from TRBV19 and TRBJ1-2; D is ambiguous. CDR1 is LNHDA, CDR2 SQIVND, per germline (reference sequence). Trimming stripped 4 bases from V and 8 bases from J, with 20 bases between. The CDR3 contains 15 residues. The CDR3 region is CASSRGTTGDRGYTF. The CDR3 nucleotides read TGTGCCAGTAGTAGAGGAACTACCGGGGATAGGGGCTACACCTTC.

This clonotype was observed many times. The CDR3 coding sequence is TGTGCCAGCAGCTCGACCGAAGGTGGTGAAGCTTTCTTT. Residues: CASSSTEGGEAFF. The genes are TRBV11-2 and TRBJ1-1; D not resolved. V was trimmed by 4 bases and J by 7 bases, leaving 13 bases between them. Germline values: CDR1 SGHAT, CDR2 FQNNGV. This CDR3 has 13 amino acids.

The V call is TRBV7-9, the J call TRBJ1-6; D call uncertain. CDR3 size: 14 residues. The V gene's germline CDR1 is SEHNR and CDR2 FQNEAQ (reference sequence). With 3 bases removed from V and 9 bases from J, the gap between germline ends came to 12 bases. The CDR3 coding sequence is TGTGCCAGCAGCTTTCAGATATGGGGTTCACCCCTCCACTTT. Translation gives CASSFQIWGSPLHF.

This clonotype was recorded once. The chain combines TRBV20-1 with TRBJ1-1, with D unresolved. The CDR3 consists of 17 residues. CDR1 is DFQATT and CDR2 is SNEGSKA in the germline V gene (reference sequence). V was pared by 1 base and J by 3 bases, with 21 bases between. CDR3 protein: CSARGQGSGILYTEAFF. The CDR3 DNA reads TGCAGTGCTAGAGGCCAAGGAAGTGGCATACTATACACTGAAGCTTTCTTT.

This clonotype has only a few counts. For the CDR3, the DNA is TGTGCCAGCAGAAGAGACAGGGTGGGCAATCAGCCCCAGCATTTT. This gives the protein CASRRDRVGNQPQHF. The chain is built from TRBV6-5 and TRBJ1-5, with 7 bases identical to TRBD1. CDR1 and CDR2 from the germline V gene are MNHEY and SVGAGI. Germline trimming cut 6 bases from V and 2 bases from J; bases unmatched to any gene: 7. The CDR3 contains 15 residues.

This clonotype occurred many times. The chain has TRBV14 and TRBJ2-5, with 8 bases that match TRBD1. This CDR3 is built from 15 residues. Trimming at V came to 3 bases and at J to 4 bases, leaving 7 bases not matched to a gene. The germline V gene encodes CDR1 SGHDN and CDR2 FVKESK. The CDR3 DNA sequence: TGTGCCAGCAGCCACAAGACAGGGGCGGCAGAGACCCAGTACTTC. Translating it yields CASSHKTGAAETQYF.

The rearrangement links TRBV11-3 to TRBJ2-6; 10 bases line up with TRBD2. This CDR3 is built from 13 residues. V shed 8 bases, J shed 11 bases, and the junction held 6 bases outside the gene matches. Per the germline V gene, CDR1 is SGHNT and CDR2 is YENEEA. CDR3 in DNA: TGTGCCAGCCGCTCCGGGACTAGCGACGTCCTGACTTTC. This translates into CASRSGTSDVLTF. Filled out from reference TRBV11-3 and TRBJ2-6, the complete variable domain reads EAGVVQSPRYKIIEKKQPVAFWCNPISGHNTLYWYLQNLGQGPELLIRYENEEAVDDSQLPKDRFSAERLKGVDSTLKIQPAELGDSAVYLCASRSGTSDVLTFGAGSRLTVL.

In its sample, this clonotype was seen a few times. This chain connects TRBV6-5 to TRBJ1-2; D remains ambiguous. V lost 2 bases and J 0 bases, leaving 10 bases between the germline ends. Germline-derived CDR1 and CDR2 are MNHEY and SVGAGI. This CDR3 region has 15 residues. The chain's CDR3 is CASSYSNRPNYGYTF. As DNA, the CDR3 is TGTGCCAGCAGTTACAGTAACAGACCTAACTATGGCTACACCTTC.

This clonotype occurred a few times. The chain has TRBV19 and TRBJ1-2; D is possibly TRBD1 (5 bases). Per germline, CDR1 LNHDA and CDR2 SQIVND (reference sequence). The CDR3 covers 12 residues. The germline V and J ends were trimmed by 8 bases and 8 bases, with 15 bases remaining between them. In nucleotides, the CDR3 is TGTGCCAGTGCCGGCGGGGCCCAAGGCTACACCTTC. Residues: CASAGGAQGYTF.

This clonotype was recorded many times. V and J are TRBV10-3 and TRBJ1-4; the match to TRBD1 covers 10 bases. The V and J ends lost 0 bases and 12 bases, in that order; junction bases with no gene match: 7. The CDR3 extends over 15 amino acids. Per the germline V gene, CDR1 is ENHRY and CDR2 is SYGVKD. Here the CDR3 reads CAISESKGTGVQLFF. The CDR3 nucleotides are TGTGCCATCAGTGAGTCGAAAGGGACAGGGGTTCAACTGTTTTTT.

There are a few counts of this clonotype. The V call is TRBV7-2, the J call TRBJ1-1; D gene ambiguous. The CDR3 sequence is 13 residues long. Per germline, CDR1 SGHTA and CDR2 FQGNSA. The V gene lost 5 bases and the J gene lost 4 bases, with 11 bases spanning the gap. The CDR3 coding sequence is TGTGCCAGCAGCCAAATGTGGGGCACTGAAGCTTTCTTT. It specifies CASSQMWGTEAFF.

This clonotype was observed many times. The rearrangement joins TRBV11-2 to TRBJ1-6; D call uncertain. The length of the CDR3 is 14 residues. Germline V gene lookup returns CDR1 SGHAT and CDR2 FQNNGV. Deletions cut 1 base from V and 8 bases from J, with 9 bases between. The CDR3 DNA reads TGTGCCAGCAGCTTAGCCGCATCGGATTCACCCCTCCACTTT. Translation: CASSLAASDSPLHF.

This rearrangement joins TRBV7-9 to TRBJ2-7, with 7 nucleotides matching TRBD2. After removal of 5 bases from V and 3 bases from J, the junction contained 7 bases not matched to a gene. Germline loops: CDR1 SEHNR, CDR2 FQNEAQ (reference sequence). The CDR3 is 14 residues long. The CDR3 DNA reads TGTGCCAGCAGCGACGGGGGGACCGGCTACGAGCAGTACTTC. It encodes CASSDGGTGYEQYF.

The V call is TRBV6-6, the J call TRBJ2-7; 7 bases fit TRBD1. CDR1 MNHNY and CDR2 SVGAGI come from the germline V gene (reference sequence). CDR3 size: 16 residues. With V trimmed by 4 bases and J by 6 bases, 15 bases remained unmatched. In nucleotides, the CDR3 is TGTGCCAGCAGTTTGGGTCCAGGGGGTTATGTTGCCGAGCAGTACTTC. Protein sequence: CASSLGPGGYVAEQYF.

V gene TRBV6-8 combines with J gene TRBJ2-2, with 9 positions matching TRBD1. The germline CDR1 and CDR2 sequences are MNHGY and SAAAGT. J lost 7 bases, V lost 1 base, and 1 base had no gene match. The CDR3 spans 14 residues. The CDR3 region has the DNA TGTGCCAGCAGTTACTGGGACAGGGACGGGGAGCTGTTTTTT. This encodes CASSYWDRDGELFF.

The chain couples TRBV2 to TRBJ2-7; tentatively, D is TRBD2 (7 bases). The germline gives CDR1 SNHLY, CDR2 FYNNEI. V was pared by 4 bases and J by 5 bases, with 15 bases between. The CDR3 consists of 14 residues. This CDR3 reads CASSGGGFVHEQYF. The DNA for the CDR3 is TGTGCCAGCAGTGGCGGGGGCTTCGTGCACGAGCAGTACTTC.

This clonotype occurred a few times. The CDR3 DNA reads as TGTGCCAGCAGCTTAGAGACTGCCGGGGAGCTGTTTTTT. It specifies CASSLETAGELFF. The chain couples TRBV7-9 to TRBJ2-2; D gene uncertain. This CDR3 region has 13 residues. V was shortened by 1 base and J by 6 bases, with 6 bases between the two germline ends. CDR1 is SEHNR, CDR2 FQNEAQ, per germline (reference sequence).

The genes are TRBV28 and TRBJ1-2; D may be TRBD1 (5 bases). In germline, CDR1 is MDHEN, CDR2 SYDVKM. The V and J ends lost 8 bases and 5 bases respectively, with 12 bases between them. This CDR3 is 12 amino acids long. The CDR3: CASGLGGYGYTF. CDR3 in DNA: TGTGCCAGCGGCCTGGGGGGTTATGGCTACACCTTC.

This clonotype was observed at least ten times. The chain combines TRBV24-1 with TRBJ1-5; 8 bases align to TRBD1. This CDR3 has 14 residues. The trim removed 5 bases at V and 4 bases at J, leaving 3 bases unmatched. CDR1 is KGHDR and CDR2 is SFDVKD in the germline V gene. Here the CDR3 reads CATSGTGLNQPQHF. In DNA, the CDR3 is TGTGCCACCAGTGGGACAGGGCTGAATCAGCCCCAGCATTTT.

Remarks on this clonotype: One end of the junction does not line up with germline, which may come from a read error. The chain employs TRBV7-9 and TRBJ1-1; D is undetermined. The CDR3 has 15 residues. CDR1 is SEHNR and CDR2 is FQNEAQ in the germline V gene (reference sequence). CDR3 nucleotide sequence: TGTGCCTGCAGCTTTAGGCTCGGTGGGAACACTCAAGCTTTCTTT. This encodes CACSFRLGGNTQAFF.

The V and J genes are TRBV19 and TRBJ2-2; 9 nucleotides align to TRBD1. The trim removed 6 bases at V and 4 bases at J, leaving 9 bases unmatched. Germline V gene lookup returns CDR1 LNHDA and CDR2 SQIVND (reference sequence). The CDR3 runs 16 residues. This chain's CDR3 is CASSPETGGFTGELFF. The CDR3 DNA is TGTGCCAGTAGCCCCGAGACAGGGGGTTTCACCGGGGAGCTGTTTTTT.

A word on this clonotype: This may be a read error: a much more frequent sequence differs by one nucleotide. V and J are TRBV7-2 and TRBJ2-2, with 7 bases lining up with TRBD1. The CDR3 consists of 15 residues. CDR1 is SGHTA, CDR2 FQGNSA, per germline. The CDR3 region has the DNA TGTGCCAGCAGCTCAGTGTACAGGGGAGCCGGGGAGCTGTCTTTT. Its translation: CASSSVYRGAGELSF. Supplemented by reference TRBV7-2 and TRBJ2-2, the full variable domain reads GAGVSQSPSNKVTEKGKDVELRCDPISGHTALYWYRQSLGQGLEFLIYFQGNSAPDKSGLPSDRFSAERTGGSVSTLTIQRTQQEDSAVYLCASSSVYRGAGELSFGEGSRLTVL.